Listed below are T cell receptor beta chains from one sample, sequenced in a study of post-analysis software for immune sequencing data. TCRdb fed the PCR reads into MiXCR, producing one record per CDR3 protein. The sample has approximately 400,000 distinct CDR3 sequences; approximately 33% are singletons. Sequenced: blood. The receptors originated from a girl aged 5-17 years with multiple sclerosis. Both conserved end residues are part of each CDR3. The order of the fields is J gene, V gene, CDR3 protein.

>TRBJ2-1|TRBV4-2
CASSQNPGGEEEQFF
>TRBJ2-3|TRBV6-6
CAGRGYTDTQYF
>TRBJ1-1|TRBV12-3/TRBV12-4
CASSFLGQTEAFF
>TRBJ1-2|TRBV20-1
CSARSQSNYGYTF
>TRBJ2-3|TRBV24-1
CATRMTGTDTQYF
>TRBJ1-2|TRBV6-1
CASSERGGYTF
>TRBJ2-2|TRBV11-2
CTSSPGTGTAGELFF
>TRBJ1-4|TRBV7-9
CASSPGAANEKLFF
>TRBJ1-4|TRBV20-1
CSAITGEHEKLFF
>TRBJ2-1|TRBV6-1
CASVEGGWDNEQFF
>TRBJ2-2|TRBV28
CASSSFGDTGELFF
>TRBJ2-5|TRBV3-1
CASSLMGLADKKKTQYF
>TRBJ2-5|TRBV7-2
CASSLLRDQETQYF
>TRBJ2-1|TRBV20-1
CSAGGQGGNEQFF
>TRBJ2-1|TRBV29-1
CSVEDPFLLGSSYNEQFF
>TRBJ1-2|TRBV15
CATSRDPPPGGYGYTF
>TRBJ2-3|TRBV20-1
CSATPRTDTQYF
>TRBJ2-2|TRBV6-2/TRBV6-3
CATGLAANTGELFF
>TRBJ2-6|TRBV11-2
CASSFTIRTVSGANVLTF
>TRBJ2-5|TRBV15
CATSRESDFQETQYF
>TRBJ2-1|TRBV5-1
CASSLAELTYNEQFF
>TRBJ2-3|TRBV12-3/TRBV12-4
CASSFDSGTDTQYF
>TRBJ2-3|TRBV27
CASSGRLIGTDTQYF
>TRBJ1-2|TRBV6-6
CASDEGGTSYGYTF
>TRBJ2-4|TRBV20-1
CSAPPYNYSHRAKNIQYF
>TRBJ2-6|TRBV12-3/TRBV12-4
CASTLGAANVLTF
>TRBJ2-3|TRBV20-1
CSARPRTSTDTQYF
>TRBJ2-5|TRBV5-1
CTSRTGRETQYF
>TRBJ1-2|TRBV12-3/TRBV12-4
CASTEQGAWYGYTF
>TRBJ2-5|TRBV9
CASTWTGDTKETQYF
>TRBJ2-3|TRBV6-5
CAASPGDTQYF
>TRBJ1-5|TRBV4-3
CASSQEALDSKTQPQHF
>TRBJ2-7|TRBV4-3
CASSQDGGTSYEQYF
>TRBJ1-5|TRBV6-2/TRBV6-3
CASTPKRIFSNQPQHF